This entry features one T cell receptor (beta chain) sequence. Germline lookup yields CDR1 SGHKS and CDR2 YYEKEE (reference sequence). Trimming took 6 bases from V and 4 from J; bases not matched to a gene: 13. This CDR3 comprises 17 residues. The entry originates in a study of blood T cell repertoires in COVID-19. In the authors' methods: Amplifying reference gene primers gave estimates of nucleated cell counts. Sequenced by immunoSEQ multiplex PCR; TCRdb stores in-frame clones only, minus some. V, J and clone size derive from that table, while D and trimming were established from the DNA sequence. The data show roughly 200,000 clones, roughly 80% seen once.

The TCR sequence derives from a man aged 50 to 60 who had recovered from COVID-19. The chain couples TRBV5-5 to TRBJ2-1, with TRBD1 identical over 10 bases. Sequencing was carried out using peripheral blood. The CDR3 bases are TGTGCCAGCACCCAAATATTTAGACAGGGGGCATACAATGAGCAGTTCTTC. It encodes CASTQIFRQGAYNEQFF.